The 19 T cell receptor beta chains below come from one sample, sequenced in a study of CD8 T cells in ankylosing spondylitis. MiXCR was run by TCRdb on the 5' RACE reads, yielding one entry per CDR3 protein. The sample has roughly 170,000 distinct CDR3 sequences, 9.5% to 10% seen once. Sequences were obtained from blood, either unsorted or a sorted T cell fraction (not recorded which). All receptors derive from a female donor with ankylosing spondylitis or in good health (not recorded which).

This clonotype was picked up many times. This chain links TRBV2 with TRBJ2-7; D remains ambiguous. The germline V gene has CDR1 SNHLY and CDR2 FYNNEI. The CDR3 extends over 12 amino acids. V was trimmed by 1 base and J by 6 bases, leaving 7 bases between them. Here the CDR3 reads CASSEDSSEQYF. The CDR3 DNA is TGTGCCAGCAGTGAAGACAGCAGCGAGCAGTACTTC. The whole variable domain, remainder taken from reference TRBV2 and TRBJ2-7, is EPEVTQTPSHQVTQMGQEVILRCVPISNHLYFYWYRQILGQKVEFLVSFYNNEISEKSEIFDDQFSVERPDGSNFTLKIRSTKLEDSAMYFCASSEDSSEQYFGPGTRLTVT.

CDR3 coding DNA: TGTGCCAGCAGTTACGGACCTACCCCGGGGAATGGCTACACCTTC. Amino acid sequence: CASSYGPTPGNGYTF. The V call is TRBV6-5, the J call TRBJ1-2, with no clear D. Per the germline V gene, CDR1 is MNHEY and CDR2 is SVGAGI. The CDR3 contains 15 residues. The V end lost 2 bases, the J end lost 6 bases, and 16 bases lay between the germline ends.

This clonotype appeared a few times. The rearrangement joins TRBV7-8 to TRBJ1-2; D possibly corresponds to TRBD1 (6 bases). The CDR3 is made up of 16 amino acids. CDR1 is SGHVS, CDR2 FQNEAQ, per germline. The ends were cut back, 2 bases at V and 3 bases at J, with 16 bases in the middle. CDR3 in amino acids: CASSLFRGGDDYGYTF. The DNA for the CDR3 is TGTGCCAGCAGCTTATTTAGGGGGGGAGACGACTATGGCTACACCTTC.

This chain links TRBV7-6 with TRBJ1-2; 8 nucleotides align to TRBD1. CDR1 and CDR2 from the germline V gene are SGHVS and FNYEAQ. J lost 7 bases, V lost 5 bases, and 18 bases had no gene match. This CDR3 contains 17 residues. The CDR3 reads CASSGTRPGQGIFGYTF. CDR3 nucleotide sequence: TGTGCCAGCAGCGGAACTCGGCCCGGACAGGGAATCTTTGGCTACACCTTC.

The gene calls are TRBV7-2 and TRBJ2-2, with unresolved D. CDR3 length: 17 residues. Germline CDR1 reads SGHTA; CDR2 reads FQGNSA. Trimming removed 4 bases from V and 4 bases from J, with 19 bases in between. The CDR3 bases are TGTGCCAGCAGCTCTCCCCTCGGGCGATCGAGCACCGGGGAGCTGTTTTTT. Amino acids: CASSSPLGRSSTGELFF.

This clonotype came up a few times. The junction does not match germline at one end; this may be a read error. The rearrangement links TRBV27 to TRBJ2-5, with D hard to call. The CDR3 has 13 amino acids. Germline CDR1 reads MNHEY; CDR2 reads SMNVEV (reference sequence). The CDR3 DNA reads TGTACCAGCAGTCCCAACCCACAAGAGACCCAGTACTTC. Translated, it gives CTSSPNPQETQYF.

This clonotype has at least ten counts. The rearrangement joins TRBV9 to TRBJ2-1; no clear D gene. The germline CDR1 and CDR2 sequences are SGDLS and YYNGEE. This CDR3 region has 16 residues. The germline V and J ends were trimmed by 0 bases and 0 bases, with 10 bases remaining between them. The CDR3, as DNA: TGTGCCAGCAGCGTAGATGAAGCGAACTCCTACAATGAGCAGTTCTTC. Its translation: CASSVDEANSYNEQFF.

The CDR3 here is CASSFYAFGYNEQFF. CDR3 nucleotide sequence: TGTGCCAGCAGCTTCTATGCCTTCGGCTACAATGAGCAGTTCTTC. The rearrangement links TRBV5-6 to TRBJ2-1; no clear D. The V end lost 2 bases, the J end lost 3 bases, and 12 bases lay between the germline ends. There are 15 residues in the CDR3. From germline, CDR1 is SGHDT and CDR2 YYEEEE.

This clonotype was detected only a few times. The chain recombines TRBV9 with TRBJ2-1; a weak D match, TRBD2 (5 bases). The CDR3 length is 15 residues. CDR1 is SGDLS, CDR2 YYNGEE, per germline. The V end was cut by 0 bases, the J end by 4 bases, with 11 bases between. The CDR3 here is CASSVGESEYNEQFF. CDR3 DNA: TGTGCCAGCAGCGTAGGGGAGAGTGAGTACAATGAGCAGTTCTTC. The complete variable domain, with remaining parts taken from reference TRBV9 and TRBJ2-1, reads DSGVTQTPKHLITATGQRVTLRCSPRSGDLSVYWYQQSLDQGLQFLIQYYNGEERAKGNILERFSAQQFPDLHSELNLSSLELGDSALYFCASSVGESEYNEQFFGPGTRLTVL.

In its sample, this clonotype was seen a few times. The chain links TRBV4-2 to TRBJ2-7; 7 nucleotides agree with TRBD2. CDR1 is LGHNA and CDR2 is YNFKEQ in the germline V gene. The length of the CDR3 is 16 residues. Trimming took 7 bases from V and 5 from J; bases not matched to a gene: 17. The CDR3 region has the DNA TGTGCCAGCACCGATGCAGGTAGCGGGCCCTCGGACGAGCAGTACTTC. Protein product: CASTDAGSGPSDEQYF.

This clonotype showed up just a few times. This sequence joins TRBV11-1 and TRBJ2-1, with TRBD2 matching 11 bases. V lost 4 bases to trimming and J lost 6 bases; unmatched junction nucleotides: 14. Germline loops: CDR1 SGHAT, CDR2 FQDESV (reference sequence). The CDR3 covers 18 residues. CDR3: CASSSYSTSGGQFNEQFF. CDR3 sequence (DNA): TGTGCCAGCAGCTCCTACTCTACTAGCGGGGGCCAGTTCAATGAGCAGTTCTTC.

Many counts were recorded for this clonotype. This rearrangement joins TRBV12-3 or TRBV12-4 to TRBJ2-5; a weak D match, TRBD2 (5 bases). The V end was cut by 5 bases, the J end by 5 bases, with 12 bases between. The CDR3 is 13 residues long. In nucleotides, the CDR3 is TGTGCCAGCAGTCCCGGGGTAGAGGAGACCCAGTACTTC. It encodes CASSPGVEETQYF.

V and J are TRBV15 and TRBJ2-1; 7 positions agree with TRBD1. The germline gives CDR1 LNHNV, CDR2 YYDKDF (reference sequence). This CDR3 has 16 residues. V lost 0 bases to trimming and J lost 0 bases; unmatched junction nucleotides: 2. The CDR3 bases are TGTGCCACCAGCAGAGATAGGGACAGCTCCTACAATGAGCAGTTCTTC. This sequence encodes CATSRDRDSSYNEQFF.

This clonotype was detected many times. The gene calls are TRBV29-1 and TRBJ1-2, with D unresolved. The CDR3 runs to 8 residues. V shed 7 bases and J shed 8 bases, with 5 bases lying between them. Germline V gene lookup returns CDR1 SQVTM and CDR2 ANQGSEA. CDR3 DNA sequence: TGCAGCGCCCTGGGCTACACCTTC. The encoded protein is CSALGYTF. Using reference TRBV29-1 and TRBJ1-2 for the parts outside the CDR3, the full variable domain is SAVISQKPSRDICQRGTSLTIQCQVDSQVTMMFWYRQQPGQSLTLIATANQGSEATYESGFVIDKFPISRPNLTFSTLTVSNMSPEDSSIYLCSALGYTFGSGTRLTVV.

The chain carries TRBV9 and TRBJ2-2; the D is unclear. This CDR3 has 14 residues. The germline CDR1 and CDR2 sequences are SGDLS and YYNGEE. Trimming removed 2 bases at V and 5 bases at J, with 10 bases between. The CDR3 protein is CASSVSARTGELFF. CDR3 DNA: TGTGCCAGCAGCGTTTCGGCTCGGACCGGGGAGCTGTTTTTT.

This clonotype was detected many times. CDR3 sequence reads: CSVGLVGSTNEQFF. The CDR3 DNA reads as TGCAGCGTTGGGTTGGTCGGAAGCACAAATGAGCAGTTCTTC. The chain recombines TRBV29-1 with TRBJ2-1; D unclear. Trimming took off 4 bases at V and 7 bases at J, with 17 bases between the two ends. Germline CDR1 is SQVTM and CDR2 is ANQGSEA. This CDR3 has 14 amino acids.

This clonotype was seen only a few times. This chain uses TRBV6-6 with TRBJ2-1; the D is unclear. V gave up 4 bases and J gave up 7 bases, with 11 bases separating them. The CDR3 sequence is 13 residues long. Germline V CDR1 and CDR2: MNHNY, SVGAGI (reference sequence). The CDR3 nucleotides are TGTGCCAGCAGTTTACTTCTCCGGAATGAGCAGTTCTTC. Protein sequence: CASSLLLRNEQFF.

V is TRBV20-1 and J is TRBJ2-7; D tentatively reads TRBD1 or TRBD2 (6 bases each). The CDR3 is made up of 11 amino acids. The germline V and J ends were trimmed by 5 bases and 6 bases, with 11 bases remaining between them. CDR1 is DFQATT and CDR2 is SNEGSKA in the germline V gene (reference sequence). CDR3 sequence (DNA): TGCAGTGCTCCACAGGGAGGCGAGCAGTACTTC. It codes for CSAPQGGEQYF.

This sequence joins TRBV20-1 and TRBJ2-3; 7 bases are a match to TRBD2. CDR1 is DFQATT and CDR2 is SNEGSKA in the germline V gene (reference sequence). V was clipped by 6 bases and J by 0 bases; unmatched bases: 15. CDR3 length equals 17 residues. The CDR3 DNA follows: TGCAGTGCCTCAACCACACTAGCGTTCCCTAGCACAGATACGCAGTATTTT. As protein: CSASTTLAFPSTDTQYF.